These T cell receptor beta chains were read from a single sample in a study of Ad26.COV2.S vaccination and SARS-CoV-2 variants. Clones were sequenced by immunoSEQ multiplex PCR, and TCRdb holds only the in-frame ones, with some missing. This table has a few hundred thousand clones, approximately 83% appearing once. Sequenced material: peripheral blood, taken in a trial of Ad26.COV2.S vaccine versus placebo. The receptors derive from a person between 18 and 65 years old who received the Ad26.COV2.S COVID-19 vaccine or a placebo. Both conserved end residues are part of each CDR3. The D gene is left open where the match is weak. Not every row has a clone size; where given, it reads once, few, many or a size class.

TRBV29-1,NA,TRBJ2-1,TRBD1,TGCAGCGTTGTATGGGACAGCGGTCCTGAGCAGTTCTTC,CSVVWDSGPEQFF
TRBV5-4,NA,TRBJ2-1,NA,TGTGCCAGCAGCCCTGGGGGTCCGACGGCGGAGCAGTTCTTC,CASSPGGPTAEQFF
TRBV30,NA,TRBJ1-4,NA,TGTGCCTGGAGGGCCCGTACGGCGGCAAGTAATGAAAAACTGTTTTTT,CAWRARTAASNEKLFF
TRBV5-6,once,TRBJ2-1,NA,TGTGCCAGCAGCCCCGGGACCGGGGAATCCGAGCAGTTCTTC,CASSPGTGESEQFF
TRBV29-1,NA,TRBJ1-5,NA,TGCAGCGTTAGGGACGGCAATCAGCCCCAGCATTTT,CSVRDGNQPQHF
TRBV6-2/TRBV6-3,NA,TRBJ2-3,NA,TGTGCCAGCAGTTACTTGGGCACAGATACGCAGTATTTT,CASSYLGTDTQYF
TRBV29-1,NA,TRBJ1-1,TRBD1,TGCAGCGGGACCGGGACAGGGGCCACTGAAGCTTTCTTT,CSGTGTGATEAFF
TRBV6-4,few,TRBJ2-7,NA,TGTGCCAGCAGTGGGACACCGACCTACGAGCAGTACTTC,CASSGTPTYEQYF
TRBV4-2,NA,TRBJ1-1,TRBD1,TGTGCCAGCAGCCCCAGGGGGCAGGGTCGGTTATTTGAAGCTTTCTTT,CASSPRGQGRLFEAFF
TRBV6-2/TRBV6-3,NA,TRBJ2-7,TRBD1,TGTGCCAGCAGTTACAGCGGGACAGGGGGCTACGAGCAGTACTTC,CASSYSGTGGYEQYF
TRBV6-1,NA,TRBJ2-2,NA,TGTGCCAGCAGTGAATCGGGGCTAAGGGGGGAGCTGTTTTTT,CASSESGLRGELFF
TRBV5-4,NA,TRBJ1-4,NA,TGTGCCAGCAGCATCCGGGAGGGTAATGAAAAACTGTTTTTT,CASSIREGNEKLFF
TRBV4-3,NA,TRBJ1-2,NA,TGCGCCAGCAGCCAAGGAGGCAGAGGAGACTATGGCTACACCTTC,CASSQGGRGDYGYTF
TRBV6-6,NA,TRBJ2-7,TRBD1,TGTGCCAGCCATCGACAGGGCGGCGAGCAGTACTTC,CASHRQGGEQYF
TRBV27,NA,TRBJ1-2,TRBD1,TGTGCCAGCAGTTTATCGGGACAGGGAGACCTCTATGGCTACACCTTC,CASSLSGQGDLYGYTF
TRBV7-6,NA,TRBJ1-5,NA,TGTGCCAGCAGCGCCTTTGGCCAGGGCGTCCTCAATCAGCCCCAGCATTTT,CASSAFGQGVLNQPQHF
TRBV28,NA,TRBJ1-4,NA,TGTGCCAGCAGCCGACAAGGCGAAAAACTGTTTTTT,CASSRQGEKLFF
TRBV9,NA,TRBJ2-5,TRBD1,TGTGCCAGCAGCGTCGGACAGGTCCAAGAGACCCAGTACTTC,CASSVGQVQETQYF
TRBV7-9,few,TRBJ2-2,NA,TGTGCCAGCAGCTTAGGCCTGAGCACCGGGGAGCTGTTTTTT,CASSLGLSTGELFF
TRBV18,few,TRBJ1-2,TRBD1,TGTGCCAGCTCATCCCGGGACAGGGCCCATGGCTACACCTTC,CASSSRDRAHGYTF
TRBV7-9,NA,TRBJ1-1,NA,TGTGCCAGCAGCTCCGGCGGTAACACTGAAGCTTTCTTT,CASSSGGNTEAFF
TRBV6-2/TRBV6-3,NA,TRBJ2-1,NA,TGTGCCAGCAGTCAAAACCCCCATGAGCAGTTCTTC,CASSQNPHEQFF
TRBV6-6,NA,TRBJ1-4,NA,TGTGCCAGCAGTTACGGGAATGAAAAACTGTTTTTT,CASSYGNEKLFF
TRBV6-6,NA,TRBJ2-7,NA,TGTGCCAGCAGCGATCGTAGCGGCTACGAGCAGTACTTC,CASSDRSGYEQYF
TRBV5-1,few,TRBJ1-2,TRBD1,TGCGCCAGCAGCTTCGAAGGGGGCGGATCGGGCTACACCTTC,CASSFEGGGSGYTF
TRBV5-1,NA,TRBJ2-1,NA,TGCGCCAGCAGCCAGGGATTCGAGGGCTATGAGCAGTTCTTC,CASSQGFEGYEQFF
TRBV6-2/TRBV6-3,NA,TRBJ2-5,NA,TGTGCCAGCAGTTACTCGGAGGGGCTACCATGGACCCAGTACTTC,CASSYSEGLPWTQYF
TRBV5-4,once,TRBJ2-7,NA,TGTGCCAGCAGCGGGATCGGCAATTCCGAGCAGTACTTC,CASSGIGNSEQYF
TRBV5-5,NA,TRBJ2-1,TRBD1,TGTGCCAGCAGCTACCGGGACAGGGTTTCACAAAAACCCTACAATGAGCAGTTCTTC,CASSYRDRVSQKPYNEQFF